This entry lists 8 T cell receptor beta chains sequenced from one sample in a study of vaccination and CD4 T cells after COVID-19. Sequenced with the Oncomine TCR Beta short-read assay was DNA taken from cultured CD4+ T cells. TCRdb fed the PCR reads into MiXCR, producing one record per CDR3 protein. The profile shows around 12,000 distinct CDR3 sequences, roughly 82% of them singletons. Treatment in this sample: approximately 10-day PBMC culture with coronavirus spike peptide pools or control peptides (ViraFEST assay). No antigen is known for these receptors. The sample taken for sequencing was CD4+ T cells from blood, cultured in vitro. All receptors derive from a human donor who had recovered from COVID-19.

This rearrangement joins TRBV20-1 to TRBJ2-7; TRBD1 matches 9 bases. There are 14 residues in the CDR3. The germline V gene encodes CDR1 DFQATT and CDR2 SNEGSKA (reference sequence). V was clipped by 1 base and J by 2 bases; unmatched bases: 3. In DNA form, the CDR3 reads TGCAGTGCTAGAGGGGACAGGGCTACCTACGAGCAGTACTTC. Amino acid sequence: CSARGDRATYEQYF.

In this sample, this clonotype turned up a few times. The chain joins TRBV6-1 to TRBJ2-1; D not certain. CDR3 size: 13 residues. Germline V lookup: CDR1 MNHNS, CDR2 SASEGT. V gave up 6 bases and J gave up 0 bases, with 6 bases separating them. In nucleotides, the CDR3 is TGTGCCAGCAGCGGATACTCCTACAATGAGCAGTTCTTC. It codes for CASSGYSYNEQFF.

This clonotype occurred a few times. V is TRBV15 and J is TRBJ1-2; D not certain. The CDR3 length is 13 residues. The V gene lost 5 bases and the J gene lost 4 bases, with 11 bases spanning the gap. Germline V CDR1 and CDR2: LNHNV, YYDKDF (reference sequence). The CDR3 region is CATSRQDFYGYTF. CDR3 nucleotide sequence: TGTGCCACCAGCCGGCAGGACTTCTATGGCTACACCTTC.

This clonotype occurred once. The chain joins TRBV6-2 or TRBV6-3 to TRBJ1-2; D may be TRBD1 (5 bases). The germline V and J ends were trimmed by 0 bases and 8 bases, with 13 bases remaining between them. This CDR3 comprises 14 residues. Germline-derived CDR1 and CDR2 are MNHEY and SVGEGT. CDR3 DNA: TGTGCCAGCAGTTACTCAGGTGGGCAGGGAGGCTACACCTTC. This translates into CASSYSGGQGGYTF.

The genes are TRBV6-2 or TRBV6-3 and TRBJ2-7, with D unresolved. V lost 6 bases, J lost 6 bases, and 18 bases lay in between. The length of the CDR3 is 14 residues. Germline lookup yields CDR1 MNHEY and CDR2 SVGEGT. Here the CDR3 DNA reads TGTGCCAGCAGGAACGCCTACGGGTGGTCCGAGCAGTACTTC. Its translation is CASRNAYGWSEQYF.

The chain couples TRBV27 to TRBJ1-5; TRBD1 is a possible D gene (6 bases). The CDR3 totals 15 residues. The germline V and J ends were trimmed by 1 base and 5 bases, with 12 bases remaining between them. Germline V gene lookup returns CDR1 MNHEY and CDR2 SMNVEV (reference sequence). DNA of the CDR3: TGTGCCAGCAGTTTATTATGGGGGGCTGATCAGCCCCAGCATTTT. Its translation is CASSLLWGADQPQHF.

The rearrangement links TRBV6-1 to TRBJ1-6; TRBD1 aligns across 9 bases. The germline V gene has CDR1 MNHNS and CDR2 SASEGT. J gave up 5 bases and V 6 bases, and 8 bases lay outside the gene matches. This CDR3 has 16 amino acids. DNA of the CDR3: TGTGCCAGCAGACAAACCGGGACAGGGAATAATTCACCCCTCCACTTT. It translates to CASRQTGTGNNSPLHF.

This clonotype came up a few times. This chain connects TRBV2 to TRBJ1-5, with a possible D match to TRBD1 (5 bases). The V and J ends lost 7 bases and 6 bases respectively, with 22 bases between them. Germline V gene lookup returns CDR1 SNHLY and CDR2 FYNNEI. The CDR3 runs 16 residues. CDR3 sequence reads: CASKRRDGSQGQPQHF. DNA for the CDR3: TGTGCCAGCAAGCGCAGGGACGGCTCCCAGGGTCAGCCCCAGCATTTT.